Listed here is a single T cell receptor beta chain. The data derive from a study of blood T cell repertoires in COVID-19. CDR3 length: 18 amino acids. The trim removed 2 bases at V and 0 bases at J, leaving 7 bases unmatched. CDR1 and CDR2 (germline): LGHDT, YNNKEL (reference sequence). Those enrolled, adults aged 18 to 89 years, came from roughly 23 US areas. Participant reports of clinical history set cohort assignment. This table comes from immunoSEQ multiplex PCR, and its TCRdb copy is limited to in-frame clones, with some not included. This table has over 200,000 clones, just over 85% appearing once.

The sequenced material came from PBMCs or T cells enriched from blood (not recorded which). The genes are TRBV3-1 (or the pseudogene TRBV3-2) and TRBJ2-6; TRBD1 agrees at 7 bases. This TCR was recovered from a man aged 18 to 35 who had recovered from COVID-19. In DNA, the CDR3 is TGTGCCAGCAGCCAATTGGGGACAGCTGACTCTGGGGCCAACGTCCTGACTTTC. Protein product: CASSQLGTADSGANVLTF.